These T cell receptor beta chains were read from a single sample in a study of shared clonotypes between healthy human individuals. Here immunoSEQ multiplex PCR was the method, and the copy in TCRdb shows in-frame clones only, minus some. The table shows more than 550,000 clones, with roughly 88% occurring only once. The sequencing input was memory CD8+ T cells from PBMCs. These receptors were collected from a man between 18 and 35 years old in good health. Some clones in this sample may be carry-over from other donors' samples. Each CDR3 is given with its conserved first and last residue. A D gene is named only where the DNA matches it firmly. Clone size is shown for a subset of rows, as once, few, many or a class of expanded clone.

TRBJ2-7 - - TRBV11-2 TGTGCCAGCAGCTTAGACCGGGACGAGCAGTACTTC CASSLDRDEQYF
TRBJ1-1 - - TRBV6-1 TGTGCCGCAACTCGGGTGTGGAACACTGAAGCTTTCTTT CAATRVWNTEAFF
TRBJ2-2 - few TRBV27 TGTGCCAGCAGTATCAGGAGTGGGGAGCTGTTTTTT CASSIRSGELFF
TRBJ1-2 - - TRBV6-1 TGTGCCAGCAGTGAAGCTAGAATGGCTGTCGGCTATGGCTACACCTTC CASSEARMAVGYGYTF
TRBJ2-5 - once TRBV6-7 TGTGCCAGCAGTTACTCTGGGCCGGACTACTTAGAGACCCAGTACTTC CASSYSGPDYLETQYF
TRBJ2-1 - once TRBV19 TGTGCCAGTAGTCGCGGGGGCCCCTACAATGAGCAGTTCTTC CASSRGGPYNEQFF
TRBJ1-5 - - TRBV27 TGTGCCAGCAGTTTATACCCAATCCAGCAGCCCCAGCATTTT CASSLYPIQQPQHF
TRBJ1-2 - - TRBV9 TGTGCCAGCAGCGTAGAGAAGTCGGGCTACACCTTC CASSVEKSGYTF
TRBJ2-1 - - TRBV19 TGTGCCAGTAAGGAACTAGCCAGCGCCTACAATGAGCAGTTCTTC CASKELASAYNEQFF
TRBJ2-7 - - TRBV27 TGTGCCAGCATCCAATGGTCGGGCCTCCGATACGAGCAGTACTTC CASIQWSGLRYEQYF
TRBJ1-4 TRBD1 - TRBV7-9 TGTGCCAGCAGCGCAGGGGGGCGTAGGGAAAAACTGTTTTTT CASSAGGRREKLFF
TRBJ2-2 - - TRBV27 TGTGCCAGCAGTTTTCGAGGGGAAACCGGGGAGCTGTTTTTT CASSFRGETGELFF
TRBJ2-7 - once TRBV2 TGTGCCAGCAGTGAAAATCTGTACGAGCAGTACTTC CASSENLYEQYF
TRBJ1-5 TRBD1 - TRBV7-9 TGTGCCAGCAGCTTAGGGGGACAGAGTAATCAGCCCCAGCATTTT CASSLGGQSNQPQHF
TRBJ2-7 - - TRBV7-9 TGTGCCAGCAGCTTTTTAACCGGGGGCCCCTACGAGCAGTACTTC CASSFLTGGPYEQYF
TRBJ2-5 TRBD1 - TRBV4-1 TGCGCCAGCAGCCACAGGTTAGGGGGCGAGACCCAGTACTTC CASSHRLGGETQYF
TRBJ2-7 TRBD2 - TRBV6-1 TGTGCCAGCAGTGCTTTGGGGGAGGGCTTGAGGAACGAGCAGTACTTC CASSALGEGLRNEQYF
TRBJ2-1 - - TRBV28 TGTGCCAGCAGCCATAACAATGAGCAGTTCTTC CASSHNNEQFF
TRBJ2-2 TRBD2 - TRBV5-1 TGCGCCAGTCGGACTAGCGGGAATGACGGGGAGCTGTTTTTT CASRTSGNDGELFF
TRBJ2-2 - - TRBV27 TGTGCCAGCAGCAAAACAGGGAACGACCCTACCGGGGAGCTGTTTTTT CASSKTGNDPTGELFF
TRBJ1-2 - - TRBV27 TGTGCCAGCAGGACGCTAGGGGCCGACCTAACCTTGGGCTACACCTTC CASRTLGADLTLGYTF
TRBJ2-3 TRBD2 - TRBV19 TGTGCCAGTAGTATCGCGGGAGGTTCAGATACGCAGTATTTT CASSIAGGSDTQYF
TRBJ2-7 TRBD1 once TRBV5-1 TGCGCCAGCAGCCCGGGACAGACGAGCTCCTACGAGCAGTACTTC CASSPGQTSSYEQYF
TRBJ1-1 - once TRBV4-3 TGCGCCAGCAGCCAAGGATTCGGAGATTACACTGAGGCTTTCTTT CASSQGFGDYTEAFF
TRBJ2-1 TRBD1 - TRBV30 TGTGCCTGCCAAGGACGGGACAGGGTAATCAATGAGCAGTTCTTC CACQGRDRVINEQFF
TRBJ2-7 - - TRBV5-1 TGCGCCAGCAGCTCGGAAGGGGTGGAGGGATCCTACGAGCAGTACTTC CASSSEGVEGSYEQYF
TRBJ1-1 - once TRBV7-6 TGTGCCAGCAGCGCCAGGGGGAACACTGAAGCTTTCTTT CASSARGNTEAFF
TRBJ1-5 - - TRBV28 TGTGCCAGCAGTTTGGGAAATAGCAATCAGCCCCAGCATTTT CASSLGNSNQPQHF
TRBJ2-1 TRBD1 once TRBV14 TGTGCCAGCAGCCAAGATTGGACAGGGGGCTATGAGCAGTTCTTC CASSQDWTGGYEQFF
TRBJ2-7 - - TRBV27 TGTGCCAGCAGTTTAGTGGGCGAGCAGTACTTC CASSLVGEQYF
TRBJ1-1 - - TRBV19 TGTGCCAGTAGTACCAGAAGACGGCCTGACACTGAAGCTTTCTTT CASSTRRRPDTEAFF
TRBJ1-5 - - TRBV11-2 TGTGCCAGCAGCGCTACCCTGGGAAAATACCAGCCCCAGCATTTT CASSATLGKYQPQHF
TRBJ2-7 - - TRBV27 TGTGCCAGCAGAACCCGGCGGGCGTCCTACGAGCAGTACTTC CASRTRRASYEQYF
TRBJ2-3 TRBD1 once TRBV5-1 TGCGCCAGCAGCTTGGGAGGGGGCTGGAGTGGTATAGATACGCAGTATTTT CASSLGGGWSGIDTQYF
TRBJ2-7 - - TRBV30 TGTGCCTGGAGGGAGGGCTATGAGCAGTACTTC CAWREGYEQYF
TRBJ1-2 - - TRBV7-9 TGTGCCAGCAGCTTAAAGGCCTTTTCAGACTATGGCTACACCTTC CASSLKAFSDYGYTF
TRBJ2-3 TRBD1 - TRBV28 TGTGCCAGCAGAACCGACAGGGCCCAGAGGGGTAGATATACGCAGTATTTT CASRTDRAQRGRYTQYF
TRBJ1-2 TRBD1 - TRBV28 TGTGCCAGCAGTCCCGCAGGGGGCGACTATGGCTACACCTTC CASSPAGGDYGYTF
TRBJ1-1 - once TRBV10-3 TGTGCCATCAGTAAGGACAGCATGAACACTGAAGCTTTCTTT CAISKDSMNTEAFF
TRBJ2-7 - - TRBV7-6 TGTGCCAGCAGCTTAAATCGGCGCTCAGGGGCCCCCTACGAGCAGTACTTC CASSLNRRSGAPYEQYF
TRBJ2-5 - - TRBV6-5 TGTGCCAGCACCCCCGGCGGCGGGCCCCAAGAGACCCAGTACTTC CASTPGGGPQETQYF
TRBJ1-1 - - TRBV19 TGTGCCAGCTCGTTTGGACTGAACACTGAAGCTTTCTTT CASSFGLNTEAFF
TRBJ2-1 TRBD1 - TRBV15 TGTGCCACCAGCAGAACGAGGACAGGGTTTTTCTACAATGAGCAGTTCTTC CATSRTRTGFFYNEQFF
TRBJ2-5 - many TRBV9 TGTGCCAGCAGCACGTCCGGGACTGAGGAGACCCAGTACTTC CASSTSGTEETQYF
TRBJ1-1 TRBD1 - TRBV7-2 TGTGCCAGCAGCCACCCCCGGGACAGGGGGCTTTACGCTGAAGCTTTCTTT CASSHPRDRGLYAEAFF
TRBJ1-2 - - TRBV7-9 TGTGCCAGCAGCTTAAGTGTATCCGGATTGGGCCTCAACTATGGCTACACCTTC CASSLSVSGLGLNYGYTF
TRBJ2-3 TRBD1 - TRBV4-3 TGCGCCAGCAGCCAAGATCCGGGACAGGGGAACACAGATACGCAGTATTTT CASSQDPGQGNTDTQYF
TRBJ2-5 TRBD2 - TRBV4-1 TGCGCCAGCAGCCAAGACACGCTAGCGGGAGAAGAGACCCAGTACTTC CASSQDTLAGEETQYF
TRBJ2-7 - - TRBV4-1 TGCGCCAGCAGCCAAGAAGAGGACAGCTACGAGCAGTACTTC CASSQEEDSYEQYF
TRBJ2-7 TRBD1 - TRBV5-6 TGTGCCAGCAGCTCCGTACAGGGGGCGCCGGGGAGCGAGCAGTACTTC CASSSVQGAPGSEQYF
TRBJ1-4 - - TRBV7-9 TGTGCCAGCAGCTTAATCGCCAATGAAAAACTGTTTTTT CASSLIANEKLFF